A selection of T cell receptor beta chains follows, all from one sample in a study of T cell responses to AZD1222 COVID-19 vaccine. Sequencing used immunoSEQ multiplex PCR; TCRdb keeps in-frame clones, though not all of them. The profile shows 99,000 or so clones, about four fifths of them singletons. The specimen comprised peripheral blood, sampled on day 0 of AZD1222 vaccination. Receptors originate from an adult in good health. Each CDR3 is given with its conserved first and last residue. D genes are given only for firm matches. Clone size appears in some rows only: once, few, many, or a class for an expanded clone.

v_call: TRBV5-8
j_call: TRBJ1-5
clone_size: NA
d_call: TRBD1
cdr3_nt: TGTGCCAGCAACCCTGGACCGGGACAGGGTAAGGGAATGGGCAATCAGCCCCAGCATTTT
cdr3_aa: CASNPGPGQGKGMGNQPQHF

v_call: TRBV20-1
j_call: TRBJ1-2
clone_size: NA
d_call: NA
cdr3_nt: TGCAGTGCTAGAGATGTGGTGGGCTACACCTTC
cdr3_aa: CSARDVVGYTF

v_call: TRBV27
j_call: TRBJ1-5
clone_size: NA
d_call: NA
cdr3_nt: TGTGCCAGCAGTTTTAGGGGTAGCAATCAGCCCCAGCATTTT
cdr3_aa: CASSFRGSNQPQHF

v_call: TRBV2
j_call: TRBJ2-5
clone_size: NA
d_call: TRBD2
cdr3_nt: TGTGCCAGCAGTGAATCCGTACTAGCGGGGGTGTGGGAGACCCAGTACTTC
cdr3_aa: CASSESVLAGVWETQYF

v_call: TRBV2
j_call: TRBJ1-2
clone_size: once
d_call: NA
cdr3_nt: TGTGCCAGCAGTGAACAGGGGATGGGTGGCTACACCTTC
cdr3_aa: CASSEQGMGGYTF

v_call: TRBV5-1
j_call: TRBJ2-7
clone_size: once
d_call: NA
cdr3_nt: TGCGCCAGCAGCGTCGGACAGGAGCAGTACTTC
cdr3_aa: CASSVGQEQYF

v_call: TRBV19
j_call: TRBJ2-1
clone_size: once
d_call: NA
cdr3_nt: TGTGCCAGTAGTATTCCACGGGGCGTCGGCTACAATGAGCAGTTCTTC
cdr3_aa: CASSIPRGVGYNEQFF

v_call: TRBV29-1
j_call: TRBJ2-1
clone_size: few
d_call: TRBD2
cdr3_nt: TGCAGCGTGGATAGCGGGGGGAGTCACAATGAGCAGTTCTTC
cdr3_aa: CSVDSGGSHNEQFF

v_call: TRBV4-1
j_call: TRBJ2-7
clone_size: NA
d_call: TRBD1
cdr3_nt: TGCGTCAGCAGCCAAGGGCAGGGGGACCTCTACGAGCAGTACTTC
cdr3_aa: CVSSQGQGDLYEQYF

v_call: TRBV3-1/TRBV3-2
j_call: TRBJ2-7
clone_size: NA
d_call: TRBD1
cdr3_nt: TGTGCCAGCAGCCAAGTTTCTTGGACAGGGGGCCACGAGCAGTACTTC
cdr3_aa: CASSQVSWTGGHEQYF

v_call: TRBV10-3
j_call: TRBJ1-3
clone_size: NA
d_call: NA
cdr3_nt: TGTGCCATCAGTGAGGGGGGGGCCACCATATATTTT
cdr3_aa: CAISEGGATIYF

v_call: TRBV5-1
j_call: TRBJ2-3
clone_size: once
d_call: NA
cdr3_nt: TGCGCCAGCAGCCCCCAGCAGTCCGGAGATACGCAGTATTTT
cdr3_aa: CASSPQQSGDTQYF

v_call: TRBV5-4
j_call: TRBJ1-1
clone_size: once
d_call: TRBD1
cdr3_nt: TGTGCCAGCAGCTTAAGGACAGGGAACACTGAAGCTTTCTTT
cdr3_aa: CASSLRTGNTEAFF

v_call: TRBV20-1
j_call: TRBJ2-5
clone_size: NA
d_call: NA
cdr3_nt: TGCAGTGCTAGCATCGAGACCCAGTACTTC
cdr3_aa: CSASIETQYF

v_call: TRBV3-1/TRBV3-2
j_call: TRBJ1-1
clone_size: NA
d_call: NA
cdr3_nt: TGTGCCAGCAGCCAAGGCGGGGCGGTCGGCACTGAAGCTTTCTTT
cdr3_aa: CASSQGGAVGTEAFF

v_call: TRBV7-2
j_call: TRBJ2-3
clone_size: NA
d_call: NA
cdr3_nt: TGTGCCAGCAGCTTACAGGAAGGGGATACGCAGTATTTT
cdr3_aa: CASSLQEGDTQYF

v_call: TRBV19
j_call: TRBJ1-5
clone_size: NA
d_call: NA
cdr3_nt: TGTGCCAGTAGTACGGCGATCCAGGGCAATCAGCCCCAGCATTTT
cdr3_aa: CASSTAIQGNQPQHF

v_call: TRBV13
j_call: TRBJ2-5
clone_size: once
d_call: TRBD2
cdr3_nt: TGTGCCAGCAGCCTAGCGGGGGGCCCCGGGGAGACCCAGTACTTC
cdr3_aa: CASSLAGGPGETQYF

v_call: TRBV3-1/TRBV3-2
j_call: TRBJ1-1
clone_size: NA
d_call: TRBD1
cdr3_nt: TGTGCCAGCAGCAACAGGGGGTCGGCTTTCTTT
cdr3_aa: CASSNRGSAFF

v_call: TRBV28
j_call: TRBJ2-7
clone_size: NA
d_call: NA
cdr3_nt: TGTGCCAGCAGCCCCAACTCCGCAGGGAGCTCCTACGAGCAGTACTTC
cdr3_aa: CASSPNSAGSSYEQYF

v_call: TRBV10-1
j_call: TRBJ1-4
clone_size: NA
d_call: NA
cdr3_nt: TGCGCCAGCAGTGTGTGGGGGACACAGGGCTCCTTTTGTAATGAAAAACTGTTTTTT
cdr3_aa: CASSVWGTQGSFCNEKLFF

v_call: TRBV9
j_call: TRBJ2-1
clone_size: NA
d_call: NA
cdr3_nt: TGTGCCAGCAGCACTGAGGGACTCACCTACAATGAGCAGTTCTTC
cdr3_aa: CASSTEGLTYNEQFF

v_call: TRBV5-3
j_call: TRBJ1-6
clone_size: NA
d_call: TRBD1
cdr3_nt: TGTGCCAGAAGCTGGGGACAGGGTTTTCATTCACCCCTCCACTTT
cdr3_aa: CARSWGQGFHSPLHF

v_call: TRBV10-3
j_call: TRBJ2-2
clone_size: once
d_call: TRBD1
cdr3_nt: TGTGCCATCAGTGAGTCGTACAGGGGCGGCGCCGGGGAGCTGTTTTTT
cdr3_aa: CAISESYRGGAGELFF

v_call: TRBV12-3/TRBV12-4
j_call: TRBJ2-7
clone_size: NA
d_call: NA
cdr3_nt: TGTGCCAGCAGTCTGCCTGGGAGCGAGCAGTACTTC
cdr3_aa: CASSLPGSEQYF

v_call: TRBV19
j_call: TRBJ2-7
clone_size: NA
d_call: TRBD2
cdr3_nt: TGTGCCAGTTTAGCGGGAAACTCCTACGAGCAGTACTTC
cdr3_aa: CASLAGNSYEQYF

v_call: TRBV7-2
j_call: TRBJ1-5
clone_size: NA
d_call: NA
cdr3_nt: TGTGCCAGCAGCTTCCAACTAACAGGGTATCAGCCCCAGCATTTT
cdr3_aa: CASSFQLTGYQPQHF

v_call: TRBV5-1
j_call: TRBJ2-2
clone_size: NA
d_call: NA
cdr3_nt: TGCGCCAGCAGCTTGGGGGTTGCCGGGGAGCTGTTTTTT
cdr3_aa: CASSLGVAGELFF

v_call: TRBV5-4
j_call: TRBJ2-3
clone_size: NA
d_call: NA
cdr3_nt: TGTGCCAGCAGCACGAAACGGGGGAGCACAGATACGCAGTATTTT
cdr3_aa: CASSTKRGSTDTQYF

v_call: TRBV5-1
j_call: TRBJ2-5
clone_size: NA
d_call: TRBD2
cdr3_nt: TGCGCCAGCAGCCATGGACTAGCGGGGGGACAAGAGACCCAGTACTTC
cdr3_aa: CASSHGLAGGQETQYF

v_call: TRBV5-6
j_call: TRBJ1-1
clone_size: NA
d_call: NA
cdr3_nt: TGTGCCAGCAACCCCCGGAGGGTCCAGGCCTCCATCATGAACACTGAAGCTTTCTTT
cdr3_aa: CASNPRRVQASIMNTEAFF

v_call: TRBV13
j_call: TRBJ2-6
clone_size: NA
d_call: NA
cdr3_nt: TGTGCCAGCAGGCCCTCAACTGGGGCCAACGTCCTGACTTTC
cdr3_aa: CASRPSTGANVLTF

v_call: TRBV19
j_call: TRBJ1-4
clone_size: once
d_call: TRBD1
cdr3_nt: TGTGCCAGTAGCCCGGGGACAGGGGAAGGAAAACTGTTTTTT
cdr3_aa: CASSPGTGEGKLFF

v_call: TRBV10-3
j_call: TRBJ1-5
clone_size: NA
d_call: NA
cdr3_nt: TGTGCCATCAGTGAGTCGGGCGGGGATCAGCCCCAGCATTTT
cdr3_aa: CAISESGGDQPQHF

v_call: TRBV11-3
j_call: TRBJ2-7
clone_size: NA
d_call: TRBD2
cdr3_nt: TGTGCCAGCAGCTCAAGAGCGGGGGACTACGAGCAGTACTTC
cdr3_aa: CASSSRAGDYEQYF

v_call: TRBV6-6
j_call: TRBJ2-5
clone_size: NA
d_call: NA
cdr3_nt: TGTGCCAGCAGTTACTCTAGGGAGACCCAGTACTTC
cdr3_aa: CASSYSRETQYF

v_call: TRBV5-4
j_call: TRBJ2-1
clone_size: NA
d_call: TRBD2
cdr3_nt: TGTGCCAGCAGCCTACTAGCGTCGCTCCCCAATGAGCAGTTCTTC
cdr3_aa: CASSLLASLPNEQFF

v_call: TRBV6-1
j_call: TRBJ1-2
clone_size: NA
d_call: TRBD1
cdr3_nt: TGTGCCAGCAGTGAAGCACTTACAGGGGGCCGGGGCTACACCTTC
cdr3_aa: CASSEALTGGRGYTF

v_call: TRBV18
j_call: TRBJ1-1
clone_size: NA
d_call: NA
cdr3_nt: TGTGCCAGCTCCCGACTGGCCACTGAAGCTTTCTTT
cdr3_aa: CASSRLATEAFF

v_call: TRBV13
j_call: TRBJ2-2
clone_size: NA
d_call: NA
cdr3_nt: TGTGCGTCTAGGAGTACCGGGGAGCTGTTTTTT
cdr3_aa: CASRSTGELFF